This T cell receptor beta chain stems from a study of control samples from healthy donors and cancer patients. The CDR3 spans 15 residues. Losses at the gene ends were 0 bases for V and 5 bases for J; bases not matched to a gene: 7. Germline loops: CDR1 SGDLS, CDR2 YYNGEE. Here immunoSEQ multiplex PCR was the method, and the copy in TCRdb shows in-frame clones only, minus some. The repertoire holds more than 90,000 clones, with 80% to 90% as singletons. Input material: blood. The receptor's source is a young man in good health. V and J are TRBV9 and TRBJ2-5; 7 bases are a match to TRBD1. CDR3 nucleotide sequence: TGTGCCAGCAGCGTAGCCGGGACAGTTGGGGAGACCCAGTACTTC. Its protein product is CASSVAGTVGETQYF. The complete variable domain, with remaining parts taken from reference TRBV9 and TRBJ2-5, reads DSGVTQTPKHLITATGQRVTLRCSPRSGDLSVYWYQQSLDQGLQFLIQYYNGEERAKGNILERFSAQQFPDLHSELNLSSLELGDSALYFCASSVAGTVGETQYFGPGTRLLVL.